This is a list of T cell receptor beta chains from one sample in a study of blood T cell repertoires in COVID-19. Assay: immunoSEQ multiplex PCR; the TCRdb copy retains only in-frame clones and omits some. The sample has about 140,000 clones, over 80% seen once; the top ten hold roughly 4.9%. Input material: PBMCs or T cells enriched from blood (not recorded which). These receptors were obtained from a man in his sixties or seventies who had been exposed to COVID-19. Each CDR3 is given with its conserved first and last residue. Fields, in order: clone size, CDR3 length, V gene, J gene, D gene, CDR3 DNA, CDR3 protein. D genes are given only for firm matches. The size entry is marked missing in some rows and otherwise reads once, few, many or a size class.

many	13	TRBV10-3	TRBJ1-3	.	TGTGCCATCAGGGACAGTTCTGGAAACACCATATATTTT	CAIRDSSGNTIYF
.	11	TRBV20-1	TRBJ2-1	.	TGCAGTGCTAGAGTAAAGCGAGAGCAGTTCTTC	CSARVKREQFF
.	15	TRBV25-1	TRBJ2-3	TRBD1	TGTGCCAGCAGTGATTGGACAGGGGAATCAGATACGCAGTATTTT	CASSDWTGESDTQYF
.	15	TRBV9	TRBJ2-2	.	TGTGCCAGCAGCCCAAGCAGGGTTAACACCGGGGAGCTGTTTTTT	CASSPSRVNTGELFF
.	13	TRBV5-1	TRBJ1-2	.	TGCGCCAGCAGCTTTTTGACAGACTATGGCTACACCTTC	CASSFLTDYGYTF
.	13	TRBV7-8	TRBJ1-1	.	TGTGCCAGCAGCTTAGCGCGCGAGACTGAAGCTTTCTTT	CASSLARETEAFF
.	14	TRBV21-1	TRBJ1-3	.	TGTGCCAGCAGCAGGCAGGTTGGAGGAAACACCATATATTTT	CASSRQVGGNTIYF
.	15	TRBV7-3	TRBJ2-7	TRBD1	TGTGCCAGCAGCTTATCGGGACAGGGGTCCAACGAGCAGTACTTC	CASSLSGQGSNEQYF
.	13	TRBV5-6	TRBJ2-7	.	TGTGCCAGCAGCACCGACTTACTTTACGAGCAGTACTTC	CASSTDLLYEQYF
.	14	TRBV10-3	TRBJ2-2	TRBD1	TGTGCCATCAGGGGGGACAGCGGTTCCGGGGAGCTGTTTTTT	CAIRGDSGSGELFF
.	16	TRBV5-1	TRBJ2-1	TRBD1	TGCGCCAGCAGAATCCTCGGGACAGGAGACTACAATGAGCAGTTCTTC	CASRILGTGDYNEQFF
.	17	TRBV9	TRBJ2-2	TRBD1	TGTGCCAGCAGCGTAGTCTATGGGACAGGGGAATTCGGGGAGCTGTTTTTT	CASSVVYGTGEFGELFF
.	14	TRBV7-9	TRBJ2-1	.	TGTGCCAGCAGCTTAGCACGGGAATACAATGAGCAGTTCTTC	CASSLAREYNEQFF
.	13	TRBV7-2	TRBJ2-5	.	TGTGCCAGCAGCGGGGGGATTCAAGAGACCCAGTACTTC	CASSGGIQETQYF
few	13	TRBV6-6	TRBJ1-5	TRBD1	TGTGCCAGCGGGACAGTTGGAAATCAGCCCCAGCATTTT	CASGTVGNQPQHF
few	17	TRBV5-8	TRBJ1-1	.	TGTGCCAGCAGCCTCCTCCCGGGAGGGGGAAGTGGGACTGAAGCTTTCTTT	CASSLLPGGGSGTEAFF
.	13	TRBV5-1	TRBJ1-2	.	TGCGCCAGCGCAGCTAACCCCAGGGATGGCTACACCTTC	CASAANPRDGYTF
.	12	TRBV28	TRBJ1-5	.	TGTGCCAGCAGTGCCGGGAATCAGCCCCAGCATTTT	CASSAGNQPQHF
.	17	TRBV2	TRBJ2-4	.	TGTGCCAGCTTAGAAGGGCAGTTCGGGGTAGCCAAAAACATTCAGTACTTC	CASLEGQFGVAKNIQYF
.	12	TRBV11-2	TRBJ1-2	.	TGTGCCAGCAGCCAGGCGTCGCAAGGCTACACCTTC	CASSQASQGYTF
.	14	TRBV6-5	TRBJ1-2	.	TGTGCCAGCAGTACCTCCAGAGGAAACTATGGCTACACCTTC	CASSTSRGNYGYTF
few	16	TRBV15	TRBJ1-2	.	TGTGCCACCAGCGCCCAAAATCAAGACTACCTTTTGGGCTACACCTTC	CATSAQNQDYLLGYTF